This T cell receptor beta chain derives from a study of T-cell reconstitution after alpha-beta-depleted transplantation in children. A word on this clonotype: A single base separates this from a much larger clone, so it may be a read error.

This sample's TCRbeta library carried unique molecular identifier barcodes. TCRdb passed the PCR reads through MiXCR, listing each CDR3 protein once. The sample consists of about 980,000 distinct CDR3 sequences, about 29% of them appearing once. This sequence originates from a boy under two years old who had a stem cell transplant for SCID, so the T cells may come from the graft donor. The specimen was PBMCs, mostly from graft donor cells, collected 360 days after TCRalphabeta/CD19-depleted stem cell transplant.

The CDR3 loop reads CASSFRQGANTEAFF. CDR3 in DNA: TGTGCCAGCAGCTTCCGACAGGGGGCGAACACTGAAGCTTTCTTT. V is TRBV7-9 and J is TRBJ1-1; the match to TRBD1 covers 10 bases. The junction had 2 bases not matched to a gene; V was cut back by 3 bases and J by 1 base. This CDR3 comprises 15 residues. Per germline, CDR1 SEHNR and CDR2 FQNEAQ (reference sequence).